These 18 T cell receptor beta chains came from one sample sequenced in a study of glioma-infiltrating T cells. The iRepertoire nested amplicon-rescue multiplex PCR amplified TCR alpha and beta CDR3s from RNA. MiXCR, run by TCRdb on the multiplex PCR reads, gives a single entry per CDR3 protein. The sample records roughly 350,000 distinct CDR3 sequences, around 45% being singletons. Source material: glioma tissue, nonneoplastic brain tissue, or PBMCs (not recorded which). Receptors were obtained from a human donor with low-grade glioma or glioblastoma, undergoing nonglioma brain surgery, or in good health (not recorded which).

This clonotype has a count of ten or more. The CDR3 region is CASSTHDRGPMNTEAFF. CDR3 sequence (DNA): TGTGCCAGCAGTACACATGACAGGGGACCAATGAACACTGAAGCTTTCTTT. This chain uses TRBV28 with TRBJ1-1; TRBD1 agrees at 8 bases. The J segment lost 0 bases and the V segment lost 5 bases, leaving 11 bases of the junction unmatched. The CDR3 runs to 17 residues. Germline V CDR1 and CDR2: MDHEN, SYDVKM.

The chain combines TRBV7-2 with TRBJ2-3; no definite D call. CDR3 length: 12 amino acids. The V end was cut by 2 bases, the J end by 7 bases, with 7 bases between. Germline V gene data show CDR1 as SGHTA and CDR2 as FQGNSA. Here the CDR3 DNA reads TGTGCCAGCAGCTTACTAGGCTATACGCAGTATTTT. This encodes CASSLLGYTQYF.

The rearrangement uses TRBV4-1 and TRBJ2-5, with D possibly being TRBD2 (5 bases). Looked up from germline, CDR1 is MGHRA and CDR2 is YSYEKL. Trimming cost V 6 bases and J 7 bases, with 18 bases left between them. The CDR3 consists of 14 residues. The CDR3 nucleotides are TGCGCCAGCAGTCAAACCGGGGTCCCCGGGACCCAGTACTTC. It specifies CASSQTGVPGTQYF.

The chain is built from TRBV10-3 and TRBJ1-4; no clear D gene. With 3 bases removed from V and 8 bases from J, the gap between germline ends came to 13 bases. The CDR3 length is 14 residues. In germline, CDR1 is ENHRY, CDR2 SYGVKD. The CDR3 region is CAISDGISSEKLFF. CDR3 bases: TGTGCCATCAGTGATGGGATTTCCTCCGAAAAACTGTTTTTT.

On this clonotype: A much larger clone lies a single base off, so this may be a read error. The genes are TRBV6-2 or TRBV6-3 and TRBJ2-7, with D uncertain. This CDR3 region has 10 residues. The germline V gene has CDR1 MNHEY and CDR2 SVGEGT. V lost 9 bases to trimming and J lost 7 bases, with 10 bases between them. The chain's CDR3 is CASMGHEQYF. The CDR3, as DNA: TGTGCCAGTATGGGCCATGAGCAGTACTTC.

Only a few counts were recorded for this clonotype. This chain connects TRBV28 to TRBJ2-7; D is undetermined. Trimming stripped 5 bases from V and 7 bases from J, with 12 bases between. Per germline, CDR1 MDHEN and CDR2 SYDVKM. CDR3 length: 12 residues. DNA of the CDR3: TGTGCCAGCAGTCCCAACTTCCGTGAGCAGTACTTC. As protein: CASSPNFREQYF.

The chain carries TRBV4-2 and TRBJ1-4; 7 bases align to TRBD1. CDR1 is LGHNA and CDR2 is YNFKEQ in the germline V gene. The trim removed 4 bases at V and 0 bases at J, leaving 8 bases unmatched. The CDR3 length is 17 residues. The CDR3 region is CASSLRTGTSTNEKLFF. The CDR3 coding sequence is TGTGCCAGCAGCCTGAGGACAGGAACCTCAACTAATGAAAAACTGTTTTTT.

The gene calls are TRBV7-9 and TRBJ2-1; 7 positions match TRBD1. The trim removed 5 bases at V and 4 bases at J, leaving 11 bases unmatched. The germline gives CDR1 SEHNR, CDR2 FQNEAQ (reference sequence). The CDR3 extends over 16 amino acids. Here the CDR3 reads CASSPKGATGYNEQFF. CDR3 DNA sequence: TGTGCCAGCAGCCCAAAGGGGGCAACCGGGTACAATGAGCAGTTCTTC.

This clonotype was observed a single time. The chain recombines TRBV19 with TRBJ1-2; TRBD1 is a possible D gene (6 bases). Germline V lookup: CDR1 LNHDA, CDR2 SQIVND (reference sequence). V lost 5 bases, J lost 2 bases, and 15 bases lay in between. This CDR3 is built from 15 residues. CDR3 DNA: TGTGCCAGTAGTTCCCCGGACAGTTTAAACTATGGCTACACCTTC. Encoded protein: CASSSPDSLNYGYTF.

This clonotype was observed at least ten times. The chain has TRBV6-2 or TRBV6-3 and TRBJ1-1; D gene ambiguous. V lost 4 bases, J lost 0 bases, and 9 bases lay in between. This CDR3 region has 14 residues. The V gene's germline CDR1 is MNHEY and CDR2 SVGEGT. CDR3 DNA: TGTGCCAGCAGTTGGCACTCCCTGAACACTGAAGCTTTCTTT. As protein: CASSWHSLNTEAFF.

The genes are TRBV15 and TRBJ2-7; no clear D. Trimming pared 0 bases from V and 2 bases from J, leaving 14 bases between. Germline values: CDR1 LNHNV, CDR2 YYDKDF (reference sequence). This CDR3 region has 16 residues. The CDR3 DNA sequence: TGTGCCACCAGCAGAGATAGGACGAGGATTGCCTACGAGCAGTACTTC. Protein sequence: CATSRDRTRIAYEQYF.

The CDR3 reads CASSTGPNYEQYF. In DNA, the CDR3 is TGTGCCAGCAGTACCGGACCAAACTACGAGCAGTACTTC. This rearrangement joins TRBV7-3 to TRBJ2-7, with unresolved D. The germline V gene encodes CDR1 SGHTA and CDR2 FQGTGA. V lost 6 bases and J 3 bases, leaving 12 bases between the germline ends. The CDR3 runs to 13 residues. The whole variable domain, remainder taken from reference TRBV7-3 and TRBJ2-7, is GAGVSQTPSNKVTEKGKYVELRCDPISGHTALYWYRQSLGQGPEFLIYFQGTGAADDSGLPNDRFFAVRPEGSVSTLKIQRTERGDSAVYLCASSTGPNYEQYFGPGTRLTVT.

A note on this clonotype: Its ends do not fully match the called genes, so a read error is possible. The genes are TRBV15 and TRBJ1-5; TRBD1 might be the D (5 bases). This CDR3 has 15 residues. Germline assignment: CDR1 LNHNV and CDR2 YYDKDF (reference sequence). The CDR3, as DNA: TGTGCCGCCAGCAATTTCAGGGTGGTTGATCAGCCCCAGCATTTT. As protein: CAASNFRVVDQPQHF.

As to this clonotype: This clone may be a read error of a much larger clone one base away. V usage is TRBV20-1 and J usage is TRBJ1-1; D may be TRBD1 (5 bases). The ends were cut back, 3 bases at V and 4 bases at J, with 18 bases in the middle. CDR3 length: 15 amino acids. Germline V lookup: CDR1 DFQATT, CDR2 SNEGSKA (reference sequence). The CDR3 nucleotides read TGCAGTGCTAGTCCTACGTGGCCGGGGGGCACTGAAGCTTTCTTT. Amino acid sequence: CSASPTWPGGTEAFF.

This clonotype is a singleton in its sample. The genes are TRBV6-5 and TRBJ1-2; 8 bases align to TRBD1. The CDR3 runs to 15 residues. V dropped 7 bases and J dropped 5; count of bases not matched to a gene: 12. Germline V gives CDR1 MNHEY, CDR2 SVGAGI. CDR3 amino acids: CASTTGGGPGYGYTF. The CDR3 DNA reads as TGTGCCAGCACCACAGGGGGGGGGCCCGGTTATGGCTACACCTTC.

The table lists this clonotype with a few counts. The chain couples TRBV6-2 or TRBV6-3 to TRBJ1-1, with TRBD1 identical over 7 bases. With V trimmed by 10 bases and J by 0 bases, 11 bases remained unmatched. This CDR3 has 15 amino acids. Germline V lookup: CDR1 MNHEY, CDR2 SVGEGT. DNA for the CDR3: TGTGCCAACACCCGGACAGGTAACATGAACACTGAAGCTTTCTTT. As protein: CANTRTGNMNTEAFF.

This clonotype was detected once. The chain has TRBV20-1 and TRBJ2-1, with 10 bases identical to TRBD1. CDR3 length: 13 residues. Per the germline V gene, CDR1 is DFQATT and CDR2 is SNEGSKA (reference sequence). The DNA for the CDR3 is TGCAGCGCTGGGACAGGGGTCGACAATGAGCAGTTCTTC. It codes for CSAGTGVDNEQFF.

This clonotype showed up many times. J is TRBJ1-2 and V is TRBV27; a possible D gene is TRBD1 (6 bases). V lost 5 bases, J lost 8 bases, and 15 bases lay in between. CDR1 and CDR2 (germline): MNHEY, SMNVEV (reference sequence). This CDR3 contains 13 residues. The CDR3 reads CASSPDRLGGYTF. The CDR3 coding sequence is TGTGCCAGCAGTCCCGACAGGCTGGGGGGCTACACCTTC.